Below, 30 T cell receptor beta chains from the same sample are listed, as sequenced in a study of blood T cell repertoires in COVID-19. Data came from immunoSEQ multiplex PCR; TCRdb stores just in-frame clones and leaves some out. The repertoire holds approximately 300,000 clones, with around 90% as singletons. Sequencing was done on a sample of PBMCs or T cells enriched from blood (not recorded which). The receptor source for this set is a woman aged 25 to 39 who had recovered from COVID-19.

The chain employs TRBV2 and TRBJ2-2; tentatively, D is TRBD1 (5 bases). The CDR3 is 15 residues long. Trimming removed 2 bases at V and 4 bases at J, with 11 bases between. Germline CDR1 reads SNHLY; CDR2 reads FYNNEI. This CDR3 is CASSEMGLGTGELFF. In DNA, the CDR3 is TGTGCCAGCAGTGAAATGGGGCTCGGCACCGGGGAGCTGTTTTTT.

The chain joins TRBV3-1 (or the pseudogene TRBV3-2) to TRBJ1-2; 7 bases align to TRBD1. Germline V gene data show CDR1 as LGHDT and CDR2 as YNNKEL (reference sequence). With V trimmed by 3 bases and J by 7 bases, 5 bases remained unmatched. CDR3 length equals 13 residues. The CDR3 nucleotides are TGTGCCAGCAGCCATTCCACAGGGGTTGGCTACACCTTC. It codes for CASSHSTGVGYTF.

The V gene is TRBV10-3, the J gene TRBJ2-1, with 10 bases aligning to TRBD2. With 7 bases clipped from V and 6 bases from J, the junction kept 3 bases outside the gene matches. The CDR3 has 13 amino acids. Germline CDR1 reads ENHRY; CDR2 reads SYGVKD. CDR3 protein: CAINSGGLNEQFF. The CDR3 DNA reads as TGTGCCATCAATAGCGGGGGGCTCAATGAGCAGTTCTTC.

CDR3 in amino acids: CASSPRALAGRVGELFF. The CDR3 DNA reads as TGTGCCAGCAGCCCCCGGGCACTAGCGGGACGGGTCGGGGAGCTGTTTTTT. The chain combines TRBV7-3 with TRBJ2-2; TRBD2 aligns across 10 bases. V lost 5 bases to trimming and J lost 7 bases; unmatched junction nucleotides: 13. The germline V gene has CDR1 SGHTA and CDR2 FQGTGA. The CDR3 is 17 amino acids.

The V call is TRBV19, the J call TRBJ2-7, with D hard to call. The CDR3 is 14 residues long. Germline lookup yields CDR1 LNHDA and CDR2 SQIVND (reference sequence). V was pared by 2 bases and J by 5 bases, with 13 bases between. The CDR3 region is CASSITPEVDEQYF. In nucleotides, the CDR3 is TGTGCCAGTAGTATAACCCCCGAGGTTGACGAGCAGTACTTC.

V usage is TRBV10-3 and J usage is TRBJ2-2, with D perhaps TRBD1 (6 bases). The CDR3 sequence is 13 residues long. Trimming removed 6 bases from V and 5 bases from J, with 10 bases in between. Germline V gene sequence: CDR1 ENHRY, CDR2 SYGVKD. The CDR3 DNA reads TGTGCCATCAGGGACAGCGATACCGGGGAGCTGTTTTTT. The encoded protein is CAIRDSDTGELFF.

The CDR3 coding sequence is TGTGCCAGCAGTTCTAGCGGGGGGCTCAATGAGCAGTTCTTC. It yields the protein CASSSSGGLNEQFF. This rearrangement joins TRBV6-5 to TRBJ2-1; 11 positions agree with TRBD2. The CDR3 has 14 residues. V trimming: 4 bases; J trimming: 6 bases; junction bases outside the gene matches: 2. CDR1 MNHEY and CDR2 SVGAGI come from the germline V gene.

CDR3 in DNA: TGCAGCGTCCGGGAGGACAGTTACGTGGGAAACACCATATATTTT. Translated: CSVREDSYVGNTIYF. V and J are TRBV29-1 and TRBJ1-3, with a tentative D call TRBD1 (6 bases). The V and J ends lost 6 bases and 4 bases respectively, with 19 bases between them. The CDR3 totals 15 residues. Germline-derived CDR1 and CDR2 are SQVTM and ANQGSEA.

The genes are TRBV6-5 and TRBJ2-7; perhaps TRBD2 as D (6 bases). V dropped 7 bases and J dropped 4 bases, with 17 bases sitting between them. Germline V lookup: CDR1 MNHEY, CDR2 SVGAGI. The CDR3 consists of 14 residues. This chain's CDR3 is CASMRRGREYEQYF. CDR3 nucleotides: TGTGCCAGCATGAGGAGGGGAAGGGAGTACGAGCAGTACTTC.

V usage is TRBV11-3 and J usage is TRBJ2-3; TRBD2 agrees at 10 bases. V lost 7 bases and J lost 0; bases outside the gene matches: 1. Germline V gene sequence: CDR1 SGHNT, CDR2 YENEEA. This CDR3 is built from 14 residues. Here the CDR3 DNA reads TGTGCCAGCACTAGCGGGGGTAGCACAGATACGCAGTATTTT. This codes for CASTSGGSTDTQYF.

The chain carries TRBV7-2 and TRBJ1-2; no reliable D call. CDR3 length equals 13 residues. V lost 1 base to trimming and J lost 4 bases, with 7 bases between them. Per germline, CDR1 SGHTA and CDR2 FQGNSA. CDR3 region: CASSLEQPYGYTF. The CDR3 region has the DNA TGTGCCAGCAGCTTAGAACAGCCCTATGGCTACACCTTC.

The chain employs TRBV28 and TRBJ1-3, with a possible D match to TRBD1 (5 bases). With 6 bases removed from V and 4 bases from J, the gap between germline ends came to 13 bases. This CDR3 has 14 residues. Germline V gene sequence: CDR1 MDHEN, CDR2 SYDVKM. The CDR3 sequence is CASSLGVSGNTIYF. CDR3 DNA: TGTGCCAGCAGCCTAGGGGTTTCAGGAAACACCATATATTTT.

The V gene is TRBV4-3, the J gene TRBJ2-5; possibly TRBD2 for D (5 bases). Germline-derived CDR1 and CDR2 are LGHNA and YSLEER. Trimming left V 0 bases short and J 1 base short, with 15 bases between. This CDR3 region has 17 residues. The CDR3 DNA follows: TGCGCCAGCAGCCAAGAGTACATGGCCAGCGGCCAAGAGACCCAGTACTTC. Translating gives CASSQEYMASGQETQYF.

J is TRBJ1-1 and V is TRBV19, with 7 positions matching TRBD1. This CDR3 has 14 amino acids. CDR1 is LNHDA and CDR2 is SQIVND in the germline V gene (reference sequence). Losses at the gene ends were 4 bases for V and 6 bases for J; bases not matched to a gene: 8. CDR3 DNA sequence: TGTGCCAGTAGTACGAGACAGGGAACCGCTGAAGCTTTCTTT. Amino acids: CASSTRQGTAEAFF.

Only one count was recorded for this clone. The chain has TRBV13 and TRBJ2-5, with D uncertain. CDR1 is PRHDT, CDR2 FYEKMQ, per germline (reference sequence). The V gene lost 0 bases and the J gene lost 4 bases, with 3 bases spanning the gap. This CDR3 is 12 amino acids long. CDR3 sequence (DNA): TGTGCCAGCAGCTTAGGCATAGAGACCCAGTACTTC. This translates into CASSLGIETQYF.

J is TRBJ2-2 and V is TRBV19; 7 bases map to TRBD2. The germline V gene encodes CDR1 LNHDA and CDR2 SQIVND (reference sequence). Trimming took 9 bases from V and 5 from J; bases not matched to a gene: 9. This CDR3 is built from 14 residues. The DNA for the CDR3 is TGTGCCAGCCGCGTTGGGGGAGGGACCGGGGAGCTGTTTTTT. Translated, it gives CASRVGGGTGELFF.

This clone was seen a single time. The CDR3: CASTPIPGSYEQYF. In DNA, the CDR3 is TGCGCCAGCACCCCAATCCCGGGGAGCTACGAGCAGTACTTC. This rearrangement joins TRBV4-1 to TRBJ2-7, with D maybe TRBD2 (5 bases). CDR1 is MGHRA and CDR2 is YSYEKL in the germline V gene. V shed 7 bases and J shed 3 bases, with 16 bases lying between them. The CDR3 length is 14 residues.

The chain uses TRBV7-2 and TRBJ1-6; TRBD1 might be the D (6 bases). Germline CDR1 SGHTA, CDR2 FQGNSA. This CDR3 comprises 13 residues. V was cut by 7 bases and J by 10 bases, with 14 bases left in between. The chain's CDR3 is CASIFRGHSPLHF. CDR3 nucleotide sequence: TGTGCCAGCATTTTCAGGGGACACTCACCCCTCCACTTT.

The V call is TRBV9, the J call TRBJ2-2, with D possibly TRBD1 on 5 matching bases. Per the germline V gene, CDR1 is SGDLS and CDR2 is YYNGEE. Trimming removed 3 bases at V and 0 bases at J, with 12 bases between. This CDR3 is built from 16 residues. The chain's CDR3 is CASSARQSSNTGELFF. In nucleotides, the CDR3 is TGTGCCAGCAGCGCAAGACAGTCCTCGAACACCGGGGAGCTGTTTTTT.

This sequence joins TRBV9 and TRBJ2-5, with D perhaps matching TRBD2 (7 bases). The germline gives CDR1 SGDLS, CDR2 YYNGEE. V was trimmed by 4 bases and J by 5 bases, leaving 24 bases between them. The CDR3 is 17 amino acids. CDR3 sequence: CASSSGGGVKGLETQYF. The CDR3 DNA follows: TGTGCCAGCAGCAGTGGGGGGGGCGTTAAAGGTCTGGAGACCCAGTACTTC.

The rearrangement joins TRBV19 to TRBJ1-2, with TRBD1 matching 7 bases. This CDR3 has 14 residues. The V and J ends lost 5 bases and 3 bases, in that order; junction bases with no gene match: 6. Germline V gene lookup returns CDR1 LNHDA and CDR2 SQIVND (reference sequence). CDR3 amino acids: CASSPAGGDYGYTF. The CDR3 bases are TGTGCCAGTAGTCCGGCAGGGGGTGACTATGGCTACACCTTC. The full variable domain, its missing parts supplied by reference TRBV19 and TRBJ1-2, is DGGITQSPKYLFRKEGQNVTLSCEQNLNHDAMYWYRQDPGQGLRLIYYSQIVNDFQKGDIAEGYSVSREKKESFPLTVTSAQKNPTAFYLCASSPAGGDYGYTFGSGTRLTVV.

The chain carries TRBV15 and TRBJ2-7, with 7 bases aligning to TRBD2. The CDR3 loop spans 16 amino acids. V was clipped by 3 bases and J by 0 bases; unmatched bases: 8. The germline V gene encodes CDR1 LNHNV and CDR2 YYDKDF (reference sequence). The CDR3 here is CATSRSVSGRSYEQYF. For the CDR3, the DNA is TGTGCCACCAGCAGGTCTGTTAGCGGGCGCTCCTACGAGCAGTACTTC.

This chain links TRBV29-1 with TRBJ2-1; 15 nucleotides match TRBD2. Germline CDR1 is SQVTM and CDR2 is ANQGSEA. CDR3 length: 15 residues. V shed 4 bases, J shed 7 bases, and the junction held 5 bases outside the gene matches. The CDR3 coding sequence is TGCAGCGTTGGAGGGACTAGCGGGGGGTATAATGAGCAGTTCTTC. Protein: CSVGGTSGGYNEQFF.

The genes are TRBV7-2 and TRBJ1-6; D is perhaps TRBD1 (5 bases). The germline gives CDR1 SGHTA, CDR2 FQGNSA. Between the trimmed V and J ends, which lost 1 base and 10 bases, there was a span of 14 bases. The CDR3 loop spans 15 amino acids. DNA of the CDR3: TGTGCCAGCAGCTTAGTATTGGCAGGGTTGTCACCCCTCCACTTT. Translated, it gives CASSLVLAGLSPLHF.

This chain joins TRBV4-1 and TRBJ1-1; D is unclear. The CDR3 contains 14 residues. Trimming stripped 0 bases from V and 5 bases from J, with 10 bases between. Germline CDR1 is MGHRA and CDR2 is YSYEKL. For the CDR3, the DNA is TGCGCCAGCAGCCAAGAGGATGGGCGAACTGAAGCTTTCTTT. Protein sequence: CASSQEDGRTEAFF.

The rearrangement links TRBV7-2 to TRBJ2-5; no clear D. Between the trimmed V and J ends, which lost 3 bases and 2 bases, there was a span of 10 bases. The V gene's germline CDR1 is SGHTA and CDR2 FQGNSA. The CDR3 is 14 residues long. CDR3 DNA: TGTGCCAGCAGCTTCTGGCGGAATCAAGAGACCCAGTACTTC. As protein: CASSFWRNQETQYF. The full variable domain, in which reference TRBV7-2 and TRBJ2-5 provide the parts outside the CDR3, is GAGVSQSPSNKVTEKGKDVELRCDPISGHTALYWYRQSLGQGLEFLIYFQGNSAPDKSGLPSDRFSAERTGGSVSTLTIQRTQQEDSAVYLCASSFWRNQETQYFGPGTRLLVL.

This chain joins TRBV4-3 and TRBJ2-7, with D perhaps TRBD1 (6 bases). This CDR3 is 16 amino acids long. V gave up 1 base and J gave up 1 base, with 14 bases separating them. Germline CDR1 LGHNA, CDR2 YSLEER. Written as DNA, the CDR3 is TGCGCCAGCAGCCAAGGCGCCGGGACAATATCCTACGAGCAGTACTTC. It is translated as CASSQGAGTISYEQYF.

The chain combines TRBV4-1 with TRBJ2-1; 8 bases line up with TRBD2. Germline CDR1 reads MGHRA; CDR2 reads YSYEKL. The trim removed 0 bases at V and 4 bases at J, leaving 5 bases unmatched. The CDR3 loop spans 16 amino acids. The CDR3 loop reads CASSQDRTSGYNEQFF. The CDR3 bases are TGCGCCAGCAGCCAAGATCGCACTAGCGGTTACAATGAGCAGTTCTTC.

This chain connects TRBV25-1 to TRBJ2-7; D might be TRBD2 (6 bases). Trimming removed 3 bases at V and 1 base at J, with 10 bases between. Germline-derived CDR1 and CDR2 are MGHDK and SYGVNS. The CDR3 is 14 amino acids. The CDR3 sequence: CASSDLASSYEQYF. In nucleotides, the CDR3 is TGTGCCAGCAGTGACCTAGCGAGTTCCTACGAGCAGTACTTC.

This chain joins TRBV6-5 and TRBJ1-5; 8 bases agree with TRBD1. The J segment lost 1 base and the V segment lost 6 bases, leaving 5 bases of the junction unmatched. The CDR3 contains 15 residues. Germline CDR1 MNHEY, CDR2 SVGAGI. The CDR3 loop reads CASSSQGGSNQPQHF. CDR3 DNA: TGTGCCAGCAGCTCACAGGGGGGCAGCAATCAGCCCCAGCATTTT.